This T cell receptor beta chain came from a study of blood T cell repertoires in COVID-19. The wider study: Italy, Spain and the United States were the sources of the convalescent and acute COVID-19 samples. T cells, B-cell-depleted T cells, or PBMCs provided the cDNA or gDNA that served as material.

Per the study methods: Researchers report that nucleated cell counts were estimated from reference gene primer amplification. The table came from immunoSEQ multiplex PCR; TCRdb's copy has only in-frame clones and leaves some out. The V and J calls and clone size come from that table; D and trimming were worked out from the DNA. The sample holds nearly 350,000 clones, more than 70% seen once. The CDR3 covers 12 residues. V shed 5 bases and J shed 5 bases, with 9 bases lying between them. CDR1 is SGHTA and CDR2 is FQGTGA in the germline V gene. The J gene is TRBJ2-5, the V gene TRBV7-3; D gene unclear. The sample consisted of peripheral blood. This clonotype was obtained from a man in his thirties or forties with active or convalescent COVID-19. This CDR3 reads CASSRDGETQYF. In DNA form, the CDR3 reads TGTGCCAGCAGCCGAGACGGGGAGACCCAGTACTTC.